The T cell receptor beta chain described here comes from a study of Ad26.COV2.S vaccination and SARS-CoV-2 variants. The study, taken as a whole, reports: Once vaccination had occurred, spike-specific CD8+ and CD4+ T cell responses reportedly showed substantial breadth.

Germline CDR1 and CDR2: SGHTA and FQGTGA. The CDR3 totals 19 residues. V lost 2 bases and J lost 0, with 17 bases in between. With regard to this clone: Its specificity is not known.

Sequencing was performed with immunoSEQ multiplex PCR; in TCRdb, only in-frame clones are kept and a portion is missing. The sample has about 460,000 clones, 80% to 90% seen once. Described treatment: around 19 received Ad26.COV2.S at low or high dose, single or two shots; about 5 received placebo; per-sample allocation not given. Day 63 after the first injection of vaccine or placebo was the sampling time. This TCR was sampled from a person aged 18 to 65 who received the Ad26.COV2.S COVID-19 vaccine or a placebo. Here the sequenced sample was peripheral blood, taken in a trial of Ad26.COV2.S vaccine versus placebo. This chain joins TRBV7-3 and TRBJ2-6, with a possible D match to TRBD1 (5 bases). The CDR3 nucleotides read TGTGCCAGCAGCTTAGAAGGGGTAGGGTTCAGCTCTGGGGCCAACGTCCTGACTTTC. Its protein is CASSLEGVGFSSGANVLTF.